This T cell receptor beta chain was recorded in a study of CD8+CD57+ T cells in acquired aplastic anemia. Study as a whole: The study obtained an average of around 3.4 ug of DNA from sorted CD4+ and CD8+ cells. Study-level results: The number of CD8+ CDR3 sequences shared by patients and controls was twenty-nine.

TCR beta VDJ and CDR3 profiling used genomic DNA as template. TCRdb used MiXCR to reprocess the reads, holding one entry per CDR3 protein. The table shows 250,000 to 350,000 distinct CDR3 sequences, with roughly 53% occurring only once. CDR1 is SNHLY and CDR2 is FYNNEI in the germline V gene. This CDR3 contains 14 residues. The ends lost 4 bases at V and 5 bases at J; junction bases unmatched: 7. Sequencing was done on patients that had shown CD8+CD57+ cell expansion by flow cytometry. Patient blood was sampled before any therapy had been received. Details on this clonotype: What it recognizes is unknown.

The TCR sequence derives from a human donor with aplastic anemia. The chain has TRBV2 and TRBJ2-7; 8 bases are shared with TRBD1. Specimen: sorted CD4+, CD8+, or CD8+CD57+ T cells (not recorded which) from PBMCs. The CDR3 nucleotides read TGTGCCAGCAGTGGGGGGGCAGGGGGCCACGAGCAGTACTTC. Encoded protein: CASSGGAGGHEQYF.